The 21 T cell receptor beta chains below were found in one sample sequenced in a study of blood T cells in healthy people across ages. With a J-beta primer mix and a sample-barcoded 5' primer, a second PCR ran about 7 to 11 cycles. TCRdb re-derived calls from the 5' RACE reads in MiXCR, one entry per CDR3 protein. The sample includes hundreds of thousands of distinct CDR3 sequences, 40% to 60% seen only once; the top ten take roughly 13%. The sequenced sample consisted of blood. These receptors all stem from a man aged 25 to 40 in good health.

The rearrangement links TRBV28 to TRBJ1-6; D ambiguous. The V end lost 6 bases, the J end lost 3 bases, and 6 bases lay between the germline ends. Germline loops: CDR1 MDHEN, CDR2 SYDVKM. The CDR3 sequence is 13 residues long. DNA for the CDR3: TGTGCCAGCAGGACAATCTATAATTCACCCCTCCACTTT. It encodes CASRTIYNSPLHF.

This clonotype was seen many times. This rearrangement joins TRBV7-2 to TRBJ2-7; 8 nucleotides agree with TRBD2. CDR1 SGHTA and CDR2 FQGNSA come from the germline V gene. After removal of 1 base from V and 3 bases from J, the junction contained 5 bases not matched to a gene. CDR3 size: 15 residues. The CDR3 loop is CASSLGQGTSYEQYF. The CDR3 DNA is TGTGCCAGCAGCTTAGGGCAGGGGACTAGCTACGAGCAGTACTTC.

This clonotype came up many times. V is TRBV5-1 and J is TRBJ2-1, with D possibly matching TRBD2 (5 bases). This CDR3 region has 16 residues. CDR1 is SGHRS and CDR2 is YFSETQ in the germline V gene. Trimming removed 0 bases at V and 0 bases at J, with 10 bases between. CDR3 coding DNA: TGCGCCAGCAGCTTGGGTACTGGGAGCTCCTACAATGAGCAGTTCTTC. Protein: CASSLGTGSSYNEQFF.

This clonotype was counted between two and nine times. The chain carries TRBV9 and TRBJ2-3; the D gene is possibly TRBD2 (5 bases). The CDR3 contains 15 residues. The germline CDR1 and CDR2 sequences are SGDLS and YYNGEE. V was clipped by 0 bases and J by 8 bases, with 16 bases between them. CDR3 region: CASSVDPNSGGTQYF. The CDR3 nucleotides read TGTGCCAGCAGCGTAGACCCTAACAGCGGTGGTACGCAGTATTTT.

This clonotype was counted only a few times. The gene calls are TRBV5-1 and TRBJ2-1, with D unresolved. Germline V gives CDR1 SGHRS, CDR2 YFSETQ. The CDR3 is 14 amino acids. The germline V and J ends were trimmed by 4 bases and 10 bases, with 18 bases remaining between them. The CDR3 DNA is TGCGCCAGCAGCCCCGGGCATTATCACGGGGAGCAGTTCTTC. Amino acid sequence: CASSPGHYHGEQFF.

The rearrangement links TRBV3-1 to TRBJ2-5; D unclear. Trimming took 4 bases from V and 5 from J, leaving 17 bases between them. The V gene's germline CDR1 is LGHDT and CDR2 YNNKEL (reference sequence). This CDR3 spans 15 amino acids. For the CDR3, the DNA is TGTGCCAGCAGCCTACCGACTGGGTCCAGGGAGACCCAGTACTTC. Translated: CASSLPTGSRETQYF.

This chain uses TRBV27 with TRBJ1-1; the D is unclear. Germline V lookup: CDR1 MNHEY, CDR2 SMNVEV (reference sequence). The CDR3 is made up of 15 amino acids. Trimming removed 5 bases from V and 1 base from J, with 14 bases in between. The DNA for the CDR3 is TGTGCCAGCAGTGCGCTCGAGGGTGCGAACACTGAAGCTTTCTTT. Its translation: CASSALEGANTEAFF.

This clonotype was seen a few times. V and J are TRBV18 and TRBJ1-5; 9 nucleotides align to TRBD1. This CDR3 comprises 13 residues. Germline CDR1 KGHSH, CDR2 LQKENI. The J segment lost 7 bases and the V segment lost 5 bases, leaving 3 bases of the junction unmatched. CDR3 coding DNA: TGTGCCAGCTCAGTGGACAGGGGACAGCCCCAGCATTTT. Translating gives CASSVDRGQPQHF. Combining the CDR3 with reference TRBV18 and TRBJ1-5 gives the whole variable domain NAGVMQNPRHLVRRRGQEARLRCSPMKGHSHVYWYRQLPEEGLKFMVYLQKENIIDESGMPKERFSAEFPKEGPSILRIQQVVRGDSAAYFCASSVDRGQPQHFGDGTRLSIL.

V usage is TRBV7-9 and J usage is TRBJ2-7; possible D gene TRBD2, 5 bases. CDR1 SEHNR and CDR2 FQNEAQ come from the germline V gene (reference sequence). The V end lost 6 bases, the J end lost 5 bases, and 20 bases lay between the germline ends. The CDR3 extends over 15 amino acids. CDR3 loop: CASSSPGFGDDEQYF. In DNA, the CDR3 is TGTGCCAGCAGTTCTCCGGGATTCGGTGATGACGAGCAGTACTTC.

The J gene is TRBJ2-7, the V gene TRBV20-1; the match to TRBD1 covers 10 bases. Germline V gene lookup returns CDR1 DFQATT and CDR2 SNEGSKA (reference sequence). This CDR3 region has 15 residues. Losses at the gene ends were 3 bases for V and 7 bases for J; bases not matched to a gene: 12. CDR3: CSASPGTGVPNEQYF. CDR3 coding DNA: TGCAGTGCTAGTCCCGGGACAGGGGTCCCCAATGAGCAGTACTTC.

The chain combines TRBV5-1 with TRBJ2-7; possibly TRBD1 for D (8 bases). Germline V CDR1 and CDR2: SGHRS, YFSETQ. This CDR3 contains 14 residues. The V and J ends lost 4 bases and 3 bases respectively, with 14 bases between them. Here the CDR3 DNA reads TGCGCCAGCAGCCAGACAGGGGAGGGCTACGAGCAGTACTTC. It translates to CASSQTGEGYEQYF. Full variable domain (missing parts from reference TRBV5-1 and TRBJ2-7): KAGVTQTPRYLIKTRGQQVTLSCSPISGHRSVSWYQQTPGQGLQFLFEYFSETQRNKGNFPGRFSGRQFSNSRSEMNVSTLELGDSALYLCASSQTGEGYEQYFGPGTRLTVT.

This clonotype occurred a few times. J is TRBJ1-5 and V is TRBV20-1; possible D gene TRBD1, 5 bases. The CDR3 contains 15 residues. Germline V gene data show CDR1 as DFQATT and CDR2 as SNEGSKA (reference sequence). With 0 bases removed from V and 9 bases from J, the gap between germline ends came to 18 bases. CDR3 sequence (DNA): TGCAGTGCTAGAGATAGCGGGGCTGGGGAGGGGCCCCAGCATTTT. Encoded protein: CSARDSGAGEGPQHF.

The V call is TRBV7-9, the J call TRBJ2-3; 13 bases are a match to TRBD2. The CDR3 sequence is 16 residues long. Germline V gene lookup returns CDR1 SEHNR and CDR2 FQNEAQ (reference sequence). The junction had 6 bases not matched to a gene; V was cut back by 5 bases and J by 4 bases. CDR3: CASSLLLAGGSDTQYF. DNA for the CDR3: TGTGCCAGCAGCCTCCTACTAGCGGGGGGGTCAGATACGCAGTATTTT. Variable domain in full (rest from reference TRBV7-9 and TRBJ2-3): DTGVSQNPRHKITKRGQNVTFRCDPISEHNRLYWYRQTLGQGPEFLTYFQNEAQLEKSRLLSDRFSAERPKGSFSTLEIQRTEQGDSAMYLCASSLLLAGGSDTQYFGPGTRLTVL.

This clonotype appeared a few times. V gene TRBV24-1 combines with J gene TRBJ1-2; tentatively, D is TRBD1 (5 bases). The CDR3 extends over 13 amino acids. From germline, CDR1 is KGHDR and CDR2 SFDVKD. Between the trimmed V and J ends, which lost 4 bases and 3 bases, there was a span of 8 bases. The CDR3 nucleotides are TGTGCCACCAGTGAAGGGACCGACTATGGCTACACCTTC. As protein: CATSEGTDYGYTF.

This clonotype was recorded at least ten times. V gene TRBV7-2 combines with J gene TRBJ1-5; D is perhaps TRBD1 (5 bases). The V gene's germline CDR1 is SGHTA and CDR2 FQGNSA. The CDR3 has 15 amino acids. Trimming removed 5 bases from V and 5 bases from J, with 16 bases in between. The CDR3 DNA sequence: TGTGCCAGCAGCCCCCAGGGAGGAACGGATCAGCCCCAGCATTTT. Translated, it gives CASSPQGGTDQPQHF.

The chain joins TRBV4-3 to TRBJ1-2, with D uncertain. The V gene's germline CDR1 is LGHNA and CDR2 YSLEER. V lost 1 base to trimming and J lost 0 bases, with 9 bases between them. This CDR3 comprises 15 residues. The CDR3 nucleotides read TGCGCCAGCAGCCAAGGTCCAGGAGCTAACTATGGCTACACCTTC. Encoded protein: CASSQGPGANYGYTF.

The chain recombines TRBV25-1 with TRBJ1-1, with 10 bases that match TRBD1. With V trimmed by 5 bases and J by 5 bases, 11 bases remained unmatched. The germline CDR1 and CDR2 sequences are MGHDK and SYGVNS. This CDR3 is 16 amino acids long. The CDR3 nucleotides are TGTGCCAGCAGTTTACTTAAGACAGGGGGCCGTACTGAAGCTTTCTTT. Translation: CASSLLKTGGRTEAFF.

A few counts support this clonotype. The genes are TRBV29-1 and TRBJ1-1; D is unclear. The CDR3 totals 12 residues. Germline CDR1 and CDR2: SQVTM and ANQGSEA. V shed 6 bases and J shed 6 bases, with 14 bases lying between them. CDR3 sequence: CSVAAGGSEAFF. The CDR3, as DNA: TGCAGCGTCGCCGCAGGTGGGTCTGAAGCTTTCTTT.

The chain links TRBV3-1 to TRBJ1-2; 7 bases are shared with TRBD1. Germline V gene lookup returns CDR1 LGHDT and CDR2 YNNKEL (reference sequence). V gave up 4 bases and J gave up 3 bases; unmatched junction bases: 8. The CDR3 covers 15 residues. The CDR3 nucleotides read TGTGCCAGCAGCCGCCTAGGGGGCGATGACTATGGCTACACCTTC. Protein sequence: CASSRLGGDDYGYTF.

V usage is TRBV19 and J usage is TRBJ2-5, with unresolved D. The CDR3 is 13 residues long. Trimming shortened V by 6 bases and J by 2 bases, and 10 bases separated the two germline ends. CDR1 is LNHDA and CDR2 is SQIVND in the germline V gene (reference sequence). The CDR3 here is CASSWELQETQYF. DNA of the CDR3: TGTGCCAGTAGCTGGGAACTACAAGAGACCCAGTACTTC.

This clonotype was observed a handful of times. This chain links TRBV7-9 with TRBJ2-7; unclear D gene. CDR3 length: 13 amino acids. Trimming cost V 2 bases and J 4 bases, with 9 bases left between them. The germline CDR1 and CDR2 sequences are SEHNR and FQNEAQ (reference sequence). This CDR3 reads CASSLTLSYEQYF. CDR3 sequence (DNA): TGTGCCAGCAGCTTAACCCTCTCATACGAGCAGTACTTC.